This T cell receptor (beta chain) is drawn from a study of sequential checkpoint blockade in melanoma (dated by TCRdb to about 2019). For context, the study as a whole: Patients were assigned by 1:1 randomization to either first-line nivolumab followed by ipilimumab (arm A) or ipilimumab followed by nivolumab (arm B). Maintenance nivolumab came after both trial sequences.

As to this clone: Which antigen it targets is not known. No much larger clone exists at a distance of one base, and base qualities are not known.

TCRbeta CDR3 regions were immunosequenced from genomic DNA with the immunoSEQ Assay. Prior to high-throughput sequencing, genomic DNA was amplified by bias-controlled multiplex PCR. As for how the authors treated the data: To quantify the absolute abundance of each unique TCRbeta CDR3 region, the sequences were collapsed and filtered. Clonality, defined as 1 minus Pielou's evenness, was calculated using only productive rearrangements. A previously published method was used to identify clones whose frequencies were significantly greater in on-treatment samples than in baseline samples. The source is immuneACCESS, and TCRdb retained only in-frame sequences with V and J called. Part of the clones is not carried over; for the studies checked, unresolved V genes explain less than half of this, and the remainder is unexplained. That table furnishes V, J and clone size, whereas the DNA furnished D and trimming. For this sample the table gives about 22,000 clones, of which about four fifths were detected only once. Together, the top ten hold about 9.5% of the sample.

CDR1 and CDR2 are drawn from the germline V gene: LGHNA, YNFKEQ. The CDR3 covers 15 residues, taking in both the cysteine and the phenylalanine. Only the CDR3 region is kept as DNA, spanning 45 bases read in frame from base 1. A distance of 15 bases separates the germline ends of V and J, which lose 1 base and 6 bases respectively. The sample's treatment or condition label, in plain terms: randomized to nivolumab then ipilimumab (arm A) or the reverse (arm B). None of the patients in the trial had previously been given DNA-damaging chemotherapy. Thawed PBMCs were sorted on a FACS Aria II flow cytometer to isolate live CD3+CD8+ cells negative for CD19 and CD56. The samples were obtained from melanoma patients enrolled in CheckMate 064, an open-label, randomized phase II trial testing sequential checkpoint blockade. Leukapheresis was used to collect peripheral blood mononuclear cells, which were then purified with Ficoll-Paque and frozen in human serum with roughly 10% DMSO. Right after sorting, the blood CD3+CD8+ cells were verified to be >98% pure, and DNA extraction followed.

Points the paper makes about the study in general: The response-prediction model combining TCR metrics and mutation burden needs validation in larger, independent patient cohorts.

The receptor chain draws on TRBV4-2 and TRBJ1-2; tentative D gene TRBD1, with 5 bases matching. The sample consisted of CD8+ T cells sorted from blood (inferred from file names), taken from a patient given nivolumab and ipilimumab in sequence. This sequence was found in a human donor with melanoma. The DNA reads TGTGCCAGCAGCCAAGTCAACAACCCGGGGGATGGCTACACCTTC. It translates to CASSQVNNPGDGYTF.